This T cell receptor beta chain originates from a study of blood T cell repertoires in COVID-19. Overall study context: There were acute and convalescent COVID-19 samples, and they came from the United States, Italy and Spain. Nucleic acid was either cDNA or gDNA, and it came from T cells, B-cell-depleted T cells, or PBMCs.

As handled by the study authors: Estimation of nucleated cell counts was performed using reference gene primer amplification. Measured with immunoSEQ multiplex PCR; TCRdb has only the in-frame clones, and not every one. V, J and clone size reflect that table, while D and trimming were determined from the DNA. The table includes about 170,000 clones, roughly 70% detected once. Germline V gene lookup returns CDR1 SGHNT and CDR2 YENEEA. This CDR3 has 16 residues. Trimming took 1 base from V and 4 from J, leaving 13 bases between them. Specimen: peripheral blood. The chain links TRBV11-3 to TRBJ2-2, with a weak D call TRBD2 (6 bases). The TCR was taken from a woman aged 80 or over with acute or convalescent COVID-19. DNA of the CDR3: TGTGCCAGCAGCTTAGTAGGCGGGACTGGCACCGGGGAGCTGTTTTTT. This codes for CASSLVGGTGTGELFF.